A selection of T cell receptor beta chains follows, all from one sample in a study of CD8 T cells in Susac syndrome. A single record per CDR3 protein comes from TCRdb applying MiXCR to the immunoSEQ multiplex PCR reads. This sample carries fewer than 90,000 distinct CDR3 sequences, approximately 93% of them seen once, and the ten largest clones take roughly 0.45%. Material: CD8+ T cells from PBMCs. The receptors shown here come from a human donor with Susac syndrome. The CDR3 runs from the conserved cysteine through the conserved F or W. The order of the fields is CDR3 length, V gene, J gene, D gene, clone size, CDR3 DNA, CDR3 protein. A D gene is named only where the DNA matches it firmly. Size values are once, few and many counts, or a class for expanded clones, and some rows have none.

>15|TRBV7-2|TRBJ2-5|NA|NA
TGTGCCAGCACCCCGGCCGGGGGTAACTTCGAGACCCAGTACTTC
CASTPAGGNFETQYF
>18|TRBV7-9|TRBJ2-7|TRBD2|NA
TGTGCCAGCAGCTTGGCTAGCGGGGGGTATTTGAGCTCCTACGAGCAGTACTTC
CASSLASGGYLSSYEQYF
>16|TRBV18|TRBJ2-7|NA|once
TGTGCCAGCTCACCAATTCCAGGACAGAGCTCCTACGAGCAGTACTTC
CASSPIPGQSSYEQYF
>16|TRBV7-6|TRBJ2-1|TRBD1|NA
TGTGCCAGCAGCTTATTACCGGGACAGACCTACAATGAGCAGTTCTTC
CASSLLPGQTYNEQFF
>13|TRBV30|TRBJ1-1|NA|NA
TGTGCCAGGACCCCGCCCGCGAACACTGAAGCTTTCTTT
CARTPPANTEAFF
>15|TRBV7-2|TRBJ2-7|TRBD2|NA
TGTGCCAGCAGCTTAGGCGGGACTAGCGGGTACGAGCAGTACTTC
CASSLGGTSGYEQYF
>15|TRBV7-2|TRBJ2-3|TRBD2|NA
TGTGCCAGCAGCTTAGGGGGGAGGGTGACAGATACGCAGTATTTT
CASSLGGRVTDTQYF
>14|TRBV7-2|TRBJ2-7|TRBD1|NA
TGTGCCAGCAGCTTGGACAGGGCTACCTACGAGCAGTACTTC
CASSLDRATYEQYF
>14|TRBV5-6|TRBJ1-2|NA|NA
TGTGCCAGCAGCTCGAGGGCATTTTCGGATGGCTACACCTTC
CASSSRAFSDGYTF
>17|TRBV27|TRBJ2-3|TRBD2|once
TGTGCCAGCAGTTTTAGCGGGGGGGCCCTTGGCACAGATACGCAGTATTTT
CASSFSGGALGTDTQYF
>12|TRBV10-3|TRBJ1-1|NA|NA
TGTGCCATCAGTGATGGGAACACTGAAGCTTTCTTT
CAISDGNTEAFF
>16|TRBV18|TRBJ2-1|TRBD1|NA
TGTGCCAGCTCACCTCGAGGGACAGGGGCCGACAATGAGCAGTTCTTC
CASSPRGTGADNEQFF
>17|TRBV20-1|TRBJ2-1|TRBD2|NA
TGCAGTGCTAGATGCCAGCGGGGTTGTAGGTCGGAGAATGAGCAGTTCTTC
CSARCQRGCRSENEQFF
>18|TRBV10-3|TRBJ1-5|TRBD1|NA
TGTGCCATCAGTGAGTCATGGACAGGGGTGCGACGCAATCAGCCCCAGCATTTT
CAISESWTGVRRNQPQHF
>15|TRBV2|TRBJ1-5|NA|NA
TGTGCCAGCAGCGTAAATACCGGGGTAAATCAGCCCCAGCATTTT
CASSVNTGVNQPQHF
>15|TRBV5-4|TRBJ1-2|TRBD1|NA
TGTGCCAGCAGCTTGGCCGGGACAGGGCGGGATGGCTACACCTTC
CASSLAGTGRDGYTF
>14|TRBV10-3|TRBJ1-5|TRBD1|NA
TGTGCCATCAGCCAGGACAGGGAGCCTCAGCCCCAGCATTTT
CAISQDREPQPQHF
>15|TRBV4-3|TRBJ1-1|NA|NA
TGCGCCAGCAGCCAAGATCAGAACATGAACACTGAAGCTTTCTTT
CASSQDQNMNTEAFF
>12|TRBV7-9|TRBJ2-1|NA|NA
TGTGCCAGCAGCCGACAGCCCAATGAGCAGTTCTTC
CASSRQPNEQFF
>16|TRBV7-8|TRBJ1-5|NA|NA
TGTGCCAGCAGCTTAAGTTCCGCCTATAGCAATCAGCCCCAGCATTTT
CASSLSSAYSNQPQHF
>13|TRBV2|TRBJ1-2|NA|NA
TGTGCCAGCAGTGAGGGGGCCTTCTATGGCTACACCTTC
CASSEGAFYGYTF
>14|TRBV7-9|TRBJ2-7|TRBD2|NA
TGTGCCAGCAGCGCGACTAGCGGTCCCTACGAGCAGTACTTC
CASSATSGPYEQYF
>13|TRBV28|TRBJ2-7|TRBD2|NA
TGTGCCAGCAGTTTTAGCGGGCCCTACGAGCAGTACTTC
CASSFSGPYEQYF
>13|TRBV19|TRBJ2-1|TRBD2|once
TGTGCCAGCCGACTAGCGGGAGTAAATGAGCAGTTCTTC
CASRLAGVNEQFF
>15|TRBV4-2|TRBJ2-1|NA|NA
TGTGCCAGCAGCCAAGATACCGGACTCCACAATGAGCAGTTCTTC
CASSQDTGLHNEQFF
>14|TRBV6-1|TRBJ1-4|NA|NA
TGTGCCAGCACAACGGGGGAGTCCTCCGAAAAACTGTTTTTT
CASTTGESSEKLFF
>15|TRBV6-2/TRBV6-3|TRBJ2-7|NA|NA
TGTGCCAGCAGTTCGCCGCAAGCCGTGGGCCACGAGCAGTACTTC
CASSSPQAVGHEQYF
>14|TRBV28|TRBJ1-5|NA|NA
TGTGCCAGCAGTCAACGTCCAGGACGTCGGCCCCAGCATTTT
CASSQRPGRRPQHF